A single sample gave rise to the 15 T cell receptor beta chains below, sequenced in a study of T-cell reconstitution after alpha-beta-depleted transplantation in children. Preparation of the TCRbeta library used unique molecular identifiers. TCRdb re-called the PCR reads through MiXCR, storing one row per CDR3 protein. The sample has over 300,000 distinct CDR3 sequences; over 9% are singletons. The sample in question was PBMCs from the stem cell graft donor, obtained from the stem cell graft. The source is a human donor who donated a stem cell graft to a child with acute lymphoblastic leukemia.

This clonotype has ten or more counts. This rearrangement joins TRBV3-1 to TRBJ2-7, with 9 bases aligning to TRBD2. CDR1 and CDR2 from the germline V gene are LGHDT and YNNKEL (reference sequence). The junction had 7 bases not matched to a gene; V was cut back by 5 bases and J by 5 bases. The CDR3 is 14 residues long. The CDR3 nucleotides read TGTGCCAGCAGCTCTATAGCGGGAGAAAACGAGCAGTACTTC. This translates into CASSSIAGENEQYF.

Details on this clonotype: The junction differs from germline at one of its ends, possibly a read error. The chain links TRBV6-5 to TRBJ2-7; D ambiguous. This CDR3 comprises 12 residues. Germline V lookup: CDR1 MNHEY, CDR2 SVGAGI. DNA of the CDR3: TGTGCCAGCAGTAAGGACGGCCACGAGCTGTACTTC. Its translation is CASSKDGHELYF.

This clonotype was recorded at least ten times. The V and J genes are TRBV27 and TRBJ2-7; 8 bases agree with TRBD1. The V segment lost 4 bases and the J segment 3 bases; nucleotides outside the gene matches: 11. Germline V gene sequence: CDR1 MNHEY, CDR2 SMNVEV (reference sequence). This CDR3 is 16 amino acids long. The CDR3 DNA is TGTGCCAGCAGTTACCCCGGGGACAGGAGAGGCTACGAGCAGTACTTC. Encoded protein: CASSYPGDRRGYEQYF.

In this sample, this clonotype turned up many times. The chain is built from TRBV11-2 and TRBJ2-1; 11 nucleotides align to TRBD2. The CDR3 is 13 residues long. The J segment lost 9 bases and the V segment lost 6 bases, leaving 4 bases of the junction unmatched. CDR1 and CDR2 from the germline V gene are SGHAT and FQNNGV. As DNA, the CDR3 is TGTGCCAGCAGATCCGGGACTAGCGGTGAGCAGTTCTTC. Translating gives CASRSGTSGEQFF.

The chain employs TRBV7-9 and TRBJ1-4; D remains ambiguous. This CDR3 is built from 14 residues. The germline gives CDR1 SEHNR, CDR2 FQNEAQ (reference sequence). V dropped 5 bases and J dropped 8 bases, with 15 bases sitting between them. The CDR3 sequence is CASSPTGFREKLFF. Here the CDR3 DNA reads TGTGCCAGCAGCCCAACGGGTTTCAGAGAAAAACTGTTTTTT.

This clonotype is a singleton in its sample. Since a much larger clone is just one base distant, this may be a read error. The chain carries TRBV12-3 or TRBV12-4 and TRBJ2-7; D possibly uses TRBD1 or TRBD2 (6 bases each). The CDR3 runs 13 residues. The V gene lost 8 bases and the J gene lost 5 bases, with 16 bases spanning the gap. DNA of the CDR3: TGTGCCAGCTGCGGCCTCGGGGGCAACGAGCAGTACTTC. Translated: CASCGLGGNEQYF.

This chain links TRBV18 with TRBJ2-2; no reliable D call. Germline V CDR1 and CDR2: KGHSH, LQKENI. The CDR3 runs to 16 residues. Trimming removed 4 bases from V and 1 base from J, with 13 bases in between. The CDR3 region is CASSLLDGVNTGELFF. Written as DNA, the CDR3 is TGTGCCAGCTCACTCCTGGACGGCGTGAACACCGGGGAGCTGTTTTTT.

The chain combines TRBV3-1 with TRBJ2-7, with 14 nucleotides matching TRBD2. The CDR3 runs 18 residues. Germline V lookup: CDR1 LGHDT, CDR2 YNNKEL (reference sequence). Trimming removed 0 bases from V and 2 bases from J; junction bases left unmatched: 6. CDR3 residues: CASSQDPGLAGGAYEQYF. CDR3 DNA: TGTGCCAGCAGCCAAGATCCCGGACTAGCGGGAGGAGCCTACGAGCAGTACTTC.

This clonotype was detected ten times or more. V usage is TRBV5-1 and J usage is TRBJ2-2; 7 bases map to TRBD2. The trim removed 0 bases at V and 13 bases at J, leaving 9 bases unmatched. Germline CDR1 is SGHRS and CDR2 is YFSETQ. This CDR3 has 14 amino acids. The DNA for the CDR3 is TGCGCCAGCAGCTTGGAGCTAGCGGTCCCGGGGCTGTTTTTT. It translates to CASSLELAVPGLFF.

The CDR3 is CASSLGGNAYEQYF. DNA for the CDR3: TGTGCCAGCAGTTTGGGGGGAAATGCCTACGAGCAGTACTTC. This rearrangement joins TRBV12-3 or TRBV12-4 to TRBJ2-7; perhaps TRBD2 as D (6 bases). Trimming shortened V by 3 bases and J by 2 bases, and 11 bases separated the two germline ends. This CDR3 region has 14 residues.

Written as DNA, the CDR3 is TGTGCCAGTAGCTCGACCGCGGGGACAGATACGCAGTATTTT. Translation gives CASSSTAGTDTQYF. V and J are TRBV19 and TRBJ2-3, with TRBD2 as a possible D gene (6 bases). CDR1 and CDR2 (germline): LNHDA, SQIVND (reference sequence). The CDR3 covers 14 residues. Between the trimmed V and J ends, which lost 6 bases and 3 bases, there was a span of 13 bases.

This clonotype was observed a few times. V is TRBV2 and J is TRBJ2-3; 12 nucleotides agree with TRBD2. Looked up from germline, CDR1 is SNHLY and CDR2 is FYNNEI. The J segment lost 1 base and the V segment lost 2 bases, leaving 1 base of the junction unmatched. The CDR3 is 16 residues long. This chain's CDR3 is CASSERLAGGTDTQYF. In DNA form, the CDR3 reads TGTGCCAGCAGTGAAAGACTAGCGGGGGGCACAGATACGCAGTATTTT.

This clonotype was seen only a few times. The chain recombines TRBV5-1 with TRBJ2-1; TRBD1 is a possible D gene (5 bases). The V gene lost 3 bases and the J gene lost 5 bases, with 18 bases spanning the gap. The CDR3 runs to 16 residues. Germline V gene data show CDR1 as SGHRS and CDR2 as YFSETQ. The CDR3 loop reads CASSSSDSQLNNEQFF. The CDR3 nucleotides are TGCGCCAGCAGCTCCTCCGACAGTCAACTCAACAATGAGCAGTTCTTC. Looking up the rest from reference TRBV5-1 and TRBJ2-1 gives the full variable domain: KAGVTQTPRYLIKTRGQQVTLSCSPISGHRSVSWYQQTPGQGLQFLFEYFSETQRNKGNFPGRFSGRQFSNSRSEMNVSTLELGDSALYLCASSSSDSQLNNEQFFGPGTRLTVL.

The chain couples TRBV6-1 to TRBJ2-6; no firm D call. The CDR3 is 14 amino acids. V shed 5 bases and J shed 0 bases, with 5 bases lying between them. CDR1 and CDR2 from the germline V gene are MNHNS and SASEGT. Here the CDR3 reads CASSRSSGANVLTF. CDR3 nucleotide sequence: TGTGCCAGCAGTCGAAGCTCTGGGGCCAACGTCCTGACTTTC.

The CDR3 here is CSAPGHVDTEAFF. CDR3 in DNA: TGCAGTGCTCCGGGACATGTGGACACTGAAGCTTTCTTT. The gene calls are TRBV20-1 and TRBJ1-1, with a possible D match to TRBD1 (6 bases). Germline values: CDR1 DFQATT, CDR2 SNEGSKA (reference sequence). The CDR3 is 13 residues long. Trimming pared 5 bases from V and 3 bases from J, leaving 13 bases between.